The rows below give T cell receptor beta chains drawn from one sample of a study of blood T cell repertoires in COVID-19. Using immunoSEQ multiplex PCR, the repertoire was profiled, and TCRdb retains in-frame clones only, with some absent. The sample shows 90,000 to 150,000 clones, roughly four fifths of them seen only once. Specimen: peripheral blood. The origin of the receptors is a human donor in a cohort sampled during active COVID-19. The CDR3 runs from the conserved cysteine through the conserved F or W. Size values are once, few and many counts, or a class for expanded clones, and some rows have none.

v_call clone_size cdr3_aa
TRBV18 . CASSPPTSFQGSSYEQYF
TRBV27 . CASSLGGYQPQHF
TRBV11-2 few CASSLDQVTYEQYF
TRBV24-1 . CATSDSAGGGYTF
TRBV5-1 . CASSSRVAGVDEQFF
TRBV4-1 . CASSQDGEQGAGNEQYF
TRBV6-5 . CASSYQRDQPQHF
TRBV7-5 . CVTRTGGTEAFF
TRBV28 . CASSRTGSRTGNTIYF
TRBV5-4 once CASSPSTGGLAVGRQYF
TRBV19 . CASSTTTLDLYYNEQFF
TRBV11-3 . CASSLGGRGSGELFF
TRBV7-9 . CASSLIGSGRDEQYF
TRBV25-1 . CASSTGSSGYTF
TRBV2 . CASRVDRAPQPQHF
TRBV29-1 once CSVEHVRGTWGYTF
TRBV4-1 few CASSAGQANYEQYF
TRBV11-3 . CASSLAWTSGTYEQYF
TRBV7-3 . CASSLLAGRNTGELFF
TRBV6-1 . CASSDPDRITTGELFF
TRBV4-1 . CASSQGGEAGGYYGYTF
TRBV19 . CASIALGELFF
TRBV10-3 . CAIGRASGTHEQYF
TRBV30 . CAWRVGANTEAFF
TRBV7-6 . CASSPGTRSYEQYF
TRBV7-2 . CASSLESGRGNEQYF
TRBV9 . CASSVGQTYEQYF
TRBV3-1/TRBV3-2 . CASSPWTGDYEQYF
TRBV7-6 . CASSLELADYNEQFF
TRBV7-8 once CASSFGQNILSYEQYF
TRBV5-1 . CASSLASSNEKLFF
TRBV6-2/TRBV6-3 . CASSYLFPYEQYF
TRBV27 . CASSLSTVTGHPTFADTQYF
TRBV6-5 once CASSRGTRNTEAFF
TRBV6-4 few CASRGHMNTEAFF
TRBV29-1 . CSVGASVWEQYF
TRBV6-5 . CASRAPGLESNF
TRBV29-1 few CSARDTSYEQYF
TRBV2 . CASSGGLDYGYTF
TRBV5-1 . CASSLARDYEQYF
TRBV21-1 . CAIQGYSNQPQHF
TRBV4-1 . CASSHRMGQDLYEQYF
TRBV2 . CASSLSTLNEQFF
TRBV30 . CAWSVEIKTIYF
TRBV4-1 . CASSQVGDRGSYTF
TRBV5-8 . CASSPSSVENYGYTF